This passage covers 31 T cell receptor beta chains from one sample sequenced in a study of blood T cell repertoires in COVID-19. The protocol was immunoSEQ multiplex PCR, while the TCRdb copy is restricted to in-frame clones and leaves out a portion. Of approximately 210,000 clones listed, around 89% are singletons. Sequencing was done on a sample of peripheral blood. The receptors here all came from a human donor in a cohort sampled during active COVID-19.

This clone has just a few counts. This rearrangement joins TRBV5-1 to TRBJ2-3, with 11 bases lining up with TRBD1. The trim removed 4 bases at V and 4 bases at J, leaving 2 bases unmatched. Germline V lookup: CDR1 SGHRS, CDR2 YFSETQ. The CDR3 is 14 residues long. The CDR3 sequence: CASSPGQGADTQYF. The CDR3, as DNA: TGCGCCAGCAGCCCGGGACAGGGGGCAGATACGCAGTATTTT.

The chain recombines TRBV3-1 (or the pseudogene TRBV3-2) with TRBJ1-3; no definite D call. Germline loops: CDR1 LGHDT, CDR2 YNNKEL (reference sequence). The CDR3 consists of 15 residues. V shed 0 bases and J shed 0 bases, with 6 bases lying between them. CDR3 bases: TGTGCCAGCAGCCAAGAAAGCTACTCTGGAAACACCATATATTTT. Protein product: CASSQESYSGNTIYF.

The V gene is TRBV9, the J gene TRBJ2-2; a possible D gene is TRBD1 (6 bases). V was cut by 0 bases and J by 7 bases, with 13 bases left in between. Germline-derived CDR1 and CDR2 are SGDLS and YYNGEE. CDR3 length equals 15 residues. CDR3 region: CASSVDAGAVGELFF. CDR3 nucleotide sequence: TGTGCCAGCAGCGTAGATGCAGGGGCGGTCGGGGAGCTGTTTTTT.

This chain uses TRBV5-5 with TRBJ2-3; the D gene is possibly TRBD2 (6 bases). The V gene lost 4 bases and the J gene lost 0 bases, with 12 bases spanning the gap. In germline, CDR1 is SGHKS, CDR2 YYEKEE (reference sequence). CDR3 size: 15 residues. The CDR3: CASSPGVSSTDTQYF. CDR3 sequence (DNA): TGTGCCAGCAGCCCGGGGGTCTCTAGCACAGATACGCAGTATTTT.

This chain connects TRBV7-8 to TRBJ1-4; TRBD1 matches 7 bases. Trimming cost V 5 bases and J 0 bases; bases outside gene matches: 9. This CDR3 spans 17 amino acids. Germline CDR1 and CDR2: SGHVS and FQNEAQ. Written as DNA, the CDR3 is TGTGCCAGCAGCGCCCGGGACAGCTTTGCAACTAATGAAAAACTGTTTTTT. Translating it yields CASSARDSFATNEKLFF. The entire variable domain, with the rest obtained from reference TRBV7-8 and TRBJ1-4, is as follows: GAGVSQSPRYKVAKRGQDVALRCDPISGHVSLFWYQQALGQGPEFLTYFQNEAQLDKSGLPSDRFFAERPEGSVSTLKIQRTQQEDSAVYLCASSARDSFATNEKLFFGSGTQLSVL.

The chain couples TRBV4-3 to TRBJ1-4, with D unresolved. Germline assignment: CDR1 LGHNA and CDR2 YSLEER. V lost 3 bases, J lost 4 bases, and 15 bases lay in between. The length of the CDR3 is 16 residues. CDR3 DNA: TGCGCCAGCAGCCAGCAGGTATACGGACTTAATGAAAAACTGTTTTTT. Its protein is CASSQQVYGLNEKLFF.

Written as DNA, the CDR3 is TGTGCCAGCCAGACCGGGACAGGGGTAGTCAGGGCCCAGTACTTC. Translated, it gives CASQTGTGVVRAQYF. V gene TRBV2 combines with J gene TRBJ2-5; 10 nucleotides agree with TRBD1. Germline V CDR1 and CDR2: SNHLY, FYNNEI. This CDR3 comprises 15 residues. V lost 8 bases, J lost 9 bases, and 15 bases stayed unmatched.

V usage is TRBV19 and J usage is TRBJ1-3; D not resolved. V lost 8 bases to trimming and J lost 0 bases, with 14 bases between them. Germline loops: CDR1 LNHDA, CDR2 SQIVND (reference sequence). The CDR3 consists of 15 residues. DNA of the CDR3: TGTGCCAGTCGAAACCAGGCCCTCTCTGGAAACACCATATATTTT. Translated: CASRNQALSGNTIYF.

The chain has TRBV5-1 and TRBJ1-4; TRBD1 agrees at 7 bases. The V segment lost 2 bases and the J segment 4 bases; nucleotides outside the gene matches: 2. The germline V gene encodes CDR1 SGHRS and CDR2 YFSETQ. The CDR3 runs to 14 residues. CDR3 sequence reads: CASSFQGGNEKLFF. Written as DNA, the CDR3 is TGCGCCAGCAGCTTTCAGGGGGGTAATGAAAAACTGTTTTTT.

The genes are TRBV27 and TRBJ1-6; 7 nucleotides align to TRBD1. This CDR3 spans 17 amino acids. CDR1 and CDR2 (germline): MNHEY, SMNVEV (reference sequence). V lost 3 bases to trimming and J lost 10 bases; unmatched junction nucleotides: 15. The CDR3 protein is CASSFSRGPGGWSPLHF. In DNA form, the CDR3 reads TGTGCCAGCAGTTTCTCAAGGGGGCCAGGGGGTTGGTCACCCCTCCACTTT.

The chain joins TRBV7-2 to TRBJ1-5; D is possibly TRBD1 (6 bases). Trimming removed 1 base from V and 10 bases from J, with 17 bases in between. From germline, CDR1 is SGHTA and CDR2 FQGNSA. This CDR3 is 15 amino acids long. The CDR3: CASSLGTASRGPQHF. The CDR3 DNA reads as TGTGCCAGCAGCTTAGGGACAGCTAGCCGGGGACCCCAGCATTTT. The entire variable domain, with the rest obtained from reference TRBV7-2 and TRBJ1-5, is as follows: GAGVSQSPSNKVTEKGKDVELRCDPISGHTALYWYRQSLGQGLEFLIYFQGNSAPDKSGLPSDRFSAERTGGSVSTLTIQRTQQEDSAVYLCASSLGTASRGPQHFGDGTRLSIL.

Here the CDR3 reads CASSELQGNYGYTF. The CDR3 DNA reads TGTGCCAGCAGTGAACTGCAGGGTAACTATGGCTACACCTTC. The chain combines TRBV2 with TRBJ1-2, with D perhaps matching TRBD1 (5 bases). From germline, CDR1 is SNHLY and CDR2 FYNNEI. V gave up 2 bases and J gave up 1 base, with 8 bases separating them. This CDR3 comprises 14 residues.

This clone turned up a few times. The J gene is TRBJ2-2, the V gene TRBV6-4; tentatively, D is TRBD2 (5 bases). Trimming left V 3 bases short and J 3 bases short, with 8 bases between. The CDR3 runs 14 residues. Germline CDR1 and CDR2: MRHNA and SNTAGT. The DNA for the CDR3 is TGTGCCAGCAGTGAAGGGAGAGACACCGGGGAGCTGTTTTTT. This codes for CASSEGRDTGELFF.

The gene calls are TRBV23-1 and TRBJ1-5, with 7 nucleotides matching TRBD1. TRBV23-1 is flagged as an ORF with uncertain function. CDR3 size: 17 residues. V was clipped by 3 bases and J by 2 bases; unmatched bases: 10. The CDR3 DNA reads TGCGCCAGCAGTCAGTCGTACAGGGGTCAGGGCAATCAGCCCCAGCATTTT. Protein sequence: CASSQSYRGQGNQPQHF.

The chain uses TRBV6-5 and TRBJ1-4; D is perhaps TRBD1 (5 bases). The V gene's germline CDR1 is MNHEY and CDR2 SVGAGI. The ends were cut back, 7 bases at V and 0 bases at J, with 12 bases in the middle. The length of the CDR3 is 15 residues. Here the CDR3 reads CASKKDSTTNEKLFF. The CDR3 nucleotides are TGTGCCAGCAAAAAAGACAGCACAACTAATGAAAAACTGTTTTTT.

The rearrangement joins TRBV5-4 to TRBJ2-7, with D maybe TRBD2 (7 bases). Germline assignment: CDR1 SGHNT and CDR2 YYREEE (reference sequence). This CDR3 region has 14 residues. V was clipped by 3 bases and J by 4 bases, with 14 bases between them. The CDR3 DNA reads TGTGCCAGCAGCTGGGGGGGCCTGAGGTACGAGCAGTACTTC. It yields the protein CASSWGGLRYEQYF.

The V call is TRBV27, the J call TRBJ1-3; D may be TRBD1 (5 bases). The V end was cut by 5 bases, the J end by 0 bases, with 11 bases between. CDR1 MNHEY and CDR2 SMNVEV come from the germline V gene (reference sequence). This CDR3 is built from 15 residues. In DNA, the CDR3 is TGTGCCAGCAGTCCAGGACACAGCTCTGGAAACACCATATATTTT. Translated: CASSPGHSSGNTIYF.

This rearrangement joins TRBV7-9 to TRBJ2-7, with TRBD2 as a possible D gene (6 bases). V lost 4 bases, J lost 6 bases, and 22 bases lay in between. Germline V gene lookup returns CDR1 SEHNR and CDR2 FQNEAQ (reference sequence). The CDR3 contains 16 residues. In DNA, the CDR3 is TGTGCCAGCAGCTCCGTAATACCCAACGGAGGGCGCGAGCAGTACTTC. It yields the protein CASSSVIPNGGREQYF.

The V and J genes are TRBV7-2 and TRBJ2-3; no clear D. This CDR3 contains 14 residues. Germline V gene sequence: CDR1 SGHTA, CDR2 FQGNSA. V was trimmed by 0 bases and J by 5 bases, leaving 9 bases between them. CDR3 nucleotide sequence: TGTGCCAGCAGCTTAGCATTTTCAGTAGATACGCAGTATTTT. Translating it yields CASSLAFSVDTQYF.

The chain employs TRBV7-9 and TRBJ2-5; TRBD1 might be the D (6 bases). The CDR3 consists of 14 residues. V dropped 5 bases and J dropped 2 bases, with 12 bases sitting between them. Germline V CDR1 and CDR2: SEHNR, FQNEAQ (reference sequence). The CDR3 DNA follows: TGTGCCAGCAGCAGGCGGACAGAACAAGAGACCCAGTACTTC. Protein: CASSRRTEQETQYF.

CDR3 loop: CASSVGTSGSLEQYF. Here the CDR3 DNA reads TGTGCCAGCAGCGTGGGGACTAGCGGGAGTCTCGAGCAGTACTTC. The rearrangement joins TRBV9 to TRBJ2-7, with 14 bases identical to TRBD2. The CDR3 loop spans 15 amino acids. The trim removed 2 bases at V and 6 bases at J, leaving 4 bases unmatched. Germline V lookup: CDR1 SGDLS, CDR2 YYNGEE. Filled out from reference TRBV9 and TRBJ2-7, the complete variable domain reads DSGVTQTPKHLITATGQRVTLRCSPRSGDLSVYWYQQSLDQGLQFLIQYYNGEERAKGNILERFSAQQFPDLHSELNLSSLELGDSALYFCASSVGTSGSLEQYFGPGTRLTVT.

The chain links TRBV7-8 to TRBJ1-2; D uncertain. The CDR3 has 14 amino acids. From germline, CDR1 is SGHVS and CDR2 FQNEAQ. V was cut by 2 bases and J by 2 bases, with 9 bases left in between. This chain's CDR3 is CASSLHPGNYGYTF. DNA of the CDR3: TGTGCCAGCAGCTTACACCCGGGAAACTATGGCTACACCTTC.

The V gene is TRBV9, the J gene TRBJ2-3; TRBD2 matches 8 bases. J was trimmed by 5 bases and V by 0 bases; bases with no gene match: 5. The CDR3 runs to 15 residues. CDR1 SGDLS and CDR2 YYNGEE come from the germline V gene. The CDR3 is CASSVAGGLKDTQYF. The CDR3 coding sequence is TGTGCCAGCAGCGTAGCGGGGGGGCTTAAAGATACGCAGTATTTT.

CDR3 in DNA: TGTGCCAGCTCAAAGTATAATGAGCGTAGTGAGCAGTTCTTC. Translating it yields CASSKYNERSEQFF. This sequence joins TRBV18 and TRBJ2-1, with no clear D. The V gene's germline CDR1 is KGHSH and CDR2 LQKENI. Trimming took off 5 bases at V and 9 bases at J, with 17 bases between the two ends. The CDR3 loop spans 14 amino acids.

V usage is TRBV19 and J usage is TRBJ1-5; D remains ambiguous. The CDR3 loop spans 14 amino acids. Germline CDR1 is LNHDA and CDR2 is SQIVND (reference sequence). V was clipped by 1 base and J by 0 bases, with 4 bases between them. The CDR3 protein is CASSIGYSNQPQHF. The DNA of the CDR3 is TGTGCCAGTAGTATAGGTTATAGCAATCAGCCCCAGCATTTT.

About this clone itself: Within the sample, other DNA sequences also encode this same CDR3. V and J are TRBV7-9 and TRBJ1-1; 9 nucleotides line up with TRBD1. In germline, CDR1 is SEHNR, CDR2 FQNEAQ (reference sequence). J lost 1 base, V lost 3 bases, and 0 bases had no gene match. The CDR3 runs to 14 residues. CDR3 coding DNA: TGTGCCAGCAGCTTGGGACAGGGGAACACTGAAGCTTTCTTT. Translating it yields CASSLGQGNTEAFF.

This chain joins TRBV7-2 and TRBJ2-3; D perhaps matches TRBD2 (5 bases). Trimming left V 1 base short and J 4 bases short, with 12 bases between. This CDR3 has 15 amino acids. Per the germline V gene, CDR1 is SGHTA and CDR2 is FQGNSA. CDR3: CASSLGPSTPDTQYF. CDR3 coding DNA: TGTGCCAGCAGCTTAGGACCTAGCACCCCAGATACGCAGTATTTT.

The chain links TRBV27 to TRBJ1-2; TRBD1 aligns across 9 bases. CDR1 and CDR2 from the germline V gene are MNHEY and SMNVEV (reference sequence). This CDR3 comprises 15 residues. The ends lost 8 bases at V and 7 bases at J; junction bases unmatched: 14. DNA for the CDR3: TGTGCCAGCCGGGACAGGGTTCACGCCGGGACTGGCTACACCTTC. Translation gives CASRDRVHAGTGYTF.

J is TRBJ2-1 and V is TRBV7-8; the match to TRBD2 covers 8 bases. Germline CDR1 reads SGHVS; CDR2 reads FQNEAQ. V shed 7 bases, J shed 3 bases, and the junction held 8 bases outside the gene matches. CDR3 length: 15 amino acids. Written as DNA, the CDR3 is TGTGCCAGCACCCCAGCGGGGACTAGCTACAATGAGCAGTTCTTC. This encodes CASTPAGTSYNEQFF.

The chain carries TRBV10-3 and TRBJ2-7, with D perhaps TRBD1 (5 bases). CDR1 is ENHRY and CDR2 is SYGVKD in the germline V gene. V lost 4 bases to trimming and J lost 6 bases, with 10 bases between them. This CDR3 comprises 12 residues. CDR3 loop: CAISVQGREQYF. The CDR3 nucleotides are TGTGCCATCAGTGTTCAGGGTCGCGAGCAGTACTTC.

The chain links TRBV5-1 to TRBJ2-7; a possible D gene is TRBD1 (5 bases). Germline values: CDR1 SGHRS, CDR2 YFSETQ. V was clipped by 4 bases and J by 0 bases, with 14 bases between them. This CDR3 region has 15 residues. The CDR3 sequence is CASSLRTPSSYEQYF. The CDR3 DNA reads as TGCGCCAGCAGCCTTCGGACACCCAGCTCCTACGAGCAGTACTTC.